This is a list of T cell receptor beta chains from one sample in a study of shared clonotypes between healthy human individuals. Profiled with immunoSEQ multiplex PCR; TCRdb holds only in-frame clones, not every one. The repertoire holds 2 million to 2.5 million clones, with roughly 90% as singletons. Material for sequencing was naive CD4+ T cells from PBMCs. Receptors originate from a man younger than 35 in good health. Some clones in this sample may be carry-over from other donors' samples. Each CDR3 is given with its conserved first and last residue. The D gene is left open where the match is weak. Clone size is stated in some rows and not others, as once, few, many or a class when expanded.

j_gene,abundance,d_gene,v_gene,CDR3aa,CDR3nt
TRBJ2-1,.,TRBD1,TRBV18,CASSPEDRDPYNEQFF,TGTGCCAGCTCCCCAGAGGACAGGGACCCATACAATGAGCAGTTCTTC
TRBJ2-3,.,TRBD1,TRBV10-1,CASSGTGGLTDTQYF,TGCGCCAGCAGTGGAACAGGGGGGTTGACAGATACGCAGTATTTT
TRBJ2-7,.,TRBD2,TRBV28,CASSFGGSTSGRHEQYF,TGTGCCAGCAGTTTCGGGGGAAGCACTAGCGGGAGACACGAGCAGTACTTC
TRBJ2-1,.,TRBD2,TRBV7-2,CASSYTGARGGDEQFF,TGTGCCAGCAGCTACACCGGGGCGCGGGGAGGGGATGAGCAGTTCTTC
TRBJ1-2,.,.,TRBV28,CASSLPWGAHGYTF,TGTGCCAGCAGTTTACCGTGGGGGGCGCATGGCTACACCTTC
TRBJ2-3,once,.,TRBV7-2,CASSLQRSSTDTQYF,TGTGCCAGCAGCTTACAACGGAGCTCCACAGATACGCAGTATTTT
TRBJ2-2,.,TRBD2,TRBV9,CASSVAPRDRYPGLAGVSTGELFF,TGTGCCAGCAGCGTAGCCCCCCGTGACAGATATCCGGGACTAGCGGGAGTTAGTACCGGGGAGCTGTTTTTT
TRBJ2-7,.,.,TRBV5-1,CASSSTGSSYEQYF,TGCGCCAGCAGCTCTACAGGGAGCTCCTACGAGCAGTACTTC
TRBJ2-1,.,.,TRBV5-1,CASSLEGYSYNEQFF,TGCGCCAGCAGCTTGGAGGGCTACTCCTACAATGAGCAGTTCTTC
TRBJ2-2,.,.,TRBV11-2,CASSLVRNTGELFF,TGTGCCAGCAGCTTAGTACGCAACACCGGGGAGCTGTTTTTT
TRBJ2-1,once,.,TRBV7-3,CASSFSRYNEQFF,TGTGCCAGCAGCTTTTCCAGATACAATGAGCAGTTCTTC
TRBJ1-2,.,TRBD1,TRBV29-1,CSVDQGQGYGYTF,TGCAGCGTTGATCAGGGACAGGGGTATGGCTACACCTTC
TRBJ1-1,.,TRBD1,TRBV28,CASTVVGGGGTEAFF,TGTGCCAGCACGGTAGTAGGGGGCGGTGGAACTGAAGCTTTCTTT
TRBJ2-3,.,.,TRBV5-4,CASSRDRGTDTQYF,TGTGCCAGCAGCCGGGACCGAGGGACAGATACGCAGTATTTT
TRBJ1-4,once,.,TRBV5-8,CASSQSATNEKLFF,TGTGCCAGCAGCCAATCTGCAACTAATGAAAAACTGTTTTTT
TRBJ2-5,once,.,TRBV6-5,CASREDGQETQYF,TGTGCCAGCAGGGAGGACGGACAAGAGACCCAGTACTTC
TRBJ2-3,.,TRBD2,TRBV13,CASSLGRRGGRPPGQYF,TGTGCCAGCAGCTTAGGGCGGAGGGGCGGGAGGCCCCCAGGGCAGTATTTT
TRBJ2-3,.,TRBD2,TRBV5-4,CASSREAGPNTDTQYF,TGTGCCAGCAGCCGAGAAGCGGGACCTAACACAGATACGCAGTATTTT
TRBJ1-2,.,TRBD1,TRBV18,CASSPNQGVLSGSPGSGYTF,TGTGCCAGCTCACCCAACCAGGGGGTGTTGAGCGGGTCTCCCGGGTCCGGCTACACCTTC
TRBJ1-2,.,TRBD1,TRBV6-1,CASRPRTGERDGYTF,TGTGCCAGCAGGCCAAGGACAGGAGAAAGGGATGGCTACACCTTC
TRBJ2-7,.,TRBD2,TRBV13,CASSVRRAGGPGYEQYF,TGTGCCAGCAGCGTGCGGAGGGCGGGAGGGCCAGGATACGAGCAGTACTTC
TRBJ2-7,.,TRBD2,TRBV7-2,CASSLGLAGGGYEQYF,TGTGCCAGCAGCTTGGGACTAGCGGGAGGGGGCTACGAGCAGTACTTC
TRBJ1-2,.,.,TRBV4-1,CASSQDASGYGYTF,TGCGCCAGCAGCCAAGATGCCTCGGGCTATGGCTACACCTTC
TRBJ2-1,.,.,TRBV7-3,CASSYLSDSGYNEQFF,TGTGCCAGCAGCTACCTCAGCGATTCAGGCTACAATGAGCAGTTCTTC
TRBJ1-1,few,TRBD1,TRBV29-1,CSVEDRGPTTEAFF,TGCAGCGTTGAAGACAGGGGGCCCACGACTGAAGCTTTCTTT
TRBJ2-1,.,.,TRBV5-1,CASSPEPYNEQFF,TGCGCCAGCAGCCCGGAACCCTACAATGAGCAGTTCTTC
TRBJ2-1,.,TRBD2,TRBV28,CASSFWGGYNEQFF,TGTGCCAGCAGTTTTTGGGGGGGGTACAATGAGCAGTTCTTC